This TCR beta chain came from a study of cytomegalovirus exposure and HLA in healthy donors. Overall study context: Around 78 million unique TCRs, all from HLA-typed donors, were included in an early release of the data.

Findings of the study overall: Sequencing depth roughly uniform across donors was assumed in presence/absence analyses. In a later analysis, TCR beta V- and J-gene trimming was associated with a missense DCLRE1C variant.

Amplification used 60 Vbeta primers and 13 Jbeta primers. Method: immunoSEQ multiplex PCR; TCRdb's copy keeps in-frame clones and lacks some. The repertoire consists of fewer than 140,000 clones, with roughly four fifths occurring once and the leading ten covering 2.5% to 3.5%. This clone appeared a few times. Its target is unknown. All the people who gave samples were healthy bone marrow donors. This CDR3 is built from 15 residues. Per germline, CDR1 LGHNA and CDR2 YNFKEQ. Losses at the gene ends were 0 bases for V and 5 bases for J; bases not matched to a gene: 6. The chain links TRBV4-2 to TRBJ2-7, with 8 positions matching TRBD1. This receptor was taken from a male donor in good health and CMV-seropositive. The sequencing sample was made of PBMCs. CDR3 residues: CASSQDPTGVHEQYF. The CDR3 nucleotides read TGTGCCAGCAGCCAAGATCCGACAGGGGTCCACGAGCAGTACTTC.